Below, one T cell receptor beta chain is given with its context. Profiling relied on immunoSEQ multiplex PCR, and the TCRdb table lists in-frame clones only, not all of them. The sample lists under 300,000 clones; more than 60% were seen once. This specimen comes from a study of blood T cell repertoires in COVID-19. The V segment lost 4 bases and the J segment 7 bases; nucleotides outside the gene matches: 3. This CDR3 contains 13 residues. Germline V gives CDR1 SGHAT, CDR2 FQNNGV. This clonotype was obtained from a woman in her 40s with active or convalescent COVID-19. The sample was peripheral blood. V is TRBV11-2 and J is TRBJ2-7; TRBD1 aligns across 11 bases. The CDR3 DNA reads TGTGCCAGCAGCTCGGACAGGGGGCTGGAGCAGTACTTC. It is translated as CASSSDRGLEQYF.